This is a list of T cell receptor beta chains from one sample in a study of a mutant IDH1 vaccine in newly diagnosed glioma. Method: immunoSEQ multiplex PCR; TCRdb's copy keeps in-frame clones and lacks some. The table has around 30,000 clones, roughly 89% seen once. No antigen has been identified for these receptors. This sample comprised PBMCs, obtained from a glioma patient whose treatment included an IDH1 peptide vaccine. All receptors derive from a man between 18 and 29 years old with glioma. Each CDR3 is given with its conserved first and last residue. A D gene is named only where the DNA matches it firmly. The size of a clone is reported for some rows only, either as once, few or many, or as a class for expanded clones.

TRBV9	.	TRBJ2-3	.	17	TGTGCCAGCAGCGAGGGAAGGAGGGCCCTGAGCACAGATACGCAGTATTTT	CASSEGRRALSTDTQYF
TRBV11-2	.	TRBJ1-1	.	15	TGTGCCAGCAGCTTAATGAGGTGGGGGAACACTGAAGCTTTCTTT	CASSLMRWGNTEAFF
TRBV6-4	once	TRBJ1-2	.	13	TGTGCCAGCAGTGACTCGGGTCACTATGGCTACACCTTC	CASSDSGHYGYTF
TRBV9	.	TRBJ1-2	.	15	TGTGCCAGCAGCGTCACGGGACTTCCCACCCATGGCTACACCTTC	CASSVTGLPTHGYTF
TRBV7-6	.	TRBJ1-5	.	16	TGTGCCAGCAGCTTGGGGGCGGACTATAGCAATCAGCCCCAGCATTTT	CASSLGADYSNQPQHF
TRBV4-3	.	TRBJ1-5	.	13	TGCGCCAGCAGCCAAGATCTTCAGCAGCCCCAGCATTTT	CASSQDLQQPQHF
TRBV6-5	once	TRBJ1-1	.	13	TGTGCCAGCAATAACAGGGTTAGCACTGAAGCTTTCTTT	CASNNRVSTEAFF
TRBV9	.	TRBJ1-2	.	15	TGTGCCAGCAGCGTCGGGACGGTGAATAACTATGGCTACACCTTC	CASSVGTVNNYGYTF
TRBV11-2	.	TRBJ1-1	.	11	TGTGCCAGCAGCTTCCGGGGGCCAGCTTTCTTT	CASSFRGPAFF
TRBV27	.	TRBJ1-1	.	11	TGTGCCAGCTTATCGGGCACTGAAGCTTTCTTT	CASLSGTEAFF
TRBV28	few	TRBJ1-3	.	16	TGTGCCAGCAGTCGACTTCCGAGGGCGAGGGGAAACACCATATATTTT	CASSRLPRARGNTIYF
TRBV4-2	.	TRBJ1-2	.	14	TGTGCCAGCAGCCAAGATCAGGGTAACTATGGCTACACCTTC	CASSQDQGNYGYTF
TRBV7-8	.	TRBJ2-5	.	15	TGTGCCAGCAGCTTAGGGGTGGGCGGGCTGGAGACCCAGTACTTC	CASSLGVGGLETQYF
TRBV18	.	TRBJ1-5	.	14	TGTGCCAGCTCACCATCCCCGGGCAATCAGCCCCAGCATTTT	CASSPSPGNQPQHF
TRBV5-1	.	TRBJ1-1	.	13	TGCGCCAGCAGGCAGGGAGAGAACACTGAAGCTTTCTTT	CASRQGENTEAFF
TRBV14	.	TRBJ1-4	TRBD1	16	TGTGCCAGCAGCCCCGGGACAGTGACAACTAATGAAAAACTGTTTTTT	CASSPGTVTTNEKLFF
TRBV20-1	.	TRBJ1-2	.	10	TGCAGTGCTAGAAGTGGCGGCTACACCTTC	CSARSGGYTF
TRBV6-1	.	TRBJ1-5	TRBD1	15	TGTGCCAGCAGTAGAACGACAGGGACCCCTCAGCCCCAGCATTTT	CASSRTTGTPQPQHF
TRBV5-5	.	TRBJ2-7	.	15	TGTGCCAGCAGCTTGTTCGTTAGTACTCTGTACGAGCAGTACTTC	CASSLFVSTLYEQYF
TRBV9	.	TRBJ2-2	.	12	TGTGCCAGCAGCAAGAACACCGGGGAGCTGTTTTTT	CASSKNTGELFF